Each of the 3 T cell receptor beta chains below was sequenced from the same sample in a study of glioma-infiltrating T cells. TCR alpha and beta CDR3 regions were amplified from RNA using iRepertoire nested multiplex PCR. TCRdb re-called the multiplex PCR reads through MiXCR, storing one row per CDR3 protein. Of some 120,000 distinct CDR3 sequences listed, 20% to 25% were seen once; the top ten hold around 15%. Sequencing input: glioma tissue, nonneoplastic brain tissue, or PBMCs (not recorded which). The receptors were sampled from a human donor with low-grade glioma or glioblastoma, undergoing nonglioma brain surgery, or in good health (not recorded which).

This chain uses TRBV29-1 with TRBJ2-4; perhaps TRBD2 as D (6 bases). This CDR3 is built from 13 residues. Per germline, CDR1 SQVTM and CDR2 ANQGSEA. Trimming cost V 7 bases and J 4 bases, with 14 bases left between them. CDR3: CSAEASGKNIQYF. Here the CDR3 DNA reads TGCAGCGCAGAAGCGAGCGGGAAAAACATTCAGTACTTC.

To note about this clonotype: A much larger clone is a single base away; this may be a read error. Here the CDR3 omits its conserved ending phenylalanine or tryptophan, so a read error is the likely source. V usage is TRBV6-1 and J usage is TRBJ2-3, with D possibly being TRBD1 or TRBD2 (5 bases each). Germline values: CDR1 MNHNS, CDR2 SASEGT. The CDR3 covers 14 residues. Between the trimmed V and J ends, which lost 4 bases and 2 bases, there was a span of 10 bases. The CDR3 reads CASSVTGLTDTQYL. CDR3 sequence (DNA): TGTGCCAGCAGTGTTACGGGGCTCACAGATACGCAGTATCTT.

This clonotype was seen many times. The chain combines TRBV27 with TRBJ2-6, with D hard to call. The CDR3 totals 19 residues. Germline values: CDR1 MNHEY, CDR2 SMNVEV (reference sequence). V was cut by 5 bases and J by 1 base, with 21 bases left in between. The DNA for the CDR3 is TGTGCCAGCAGTCGTCGCAGGATTCGTCTCGATTCTGGGGCCAACGTCCTGACTTTC. This gives the protein CASSRRRIRLDSGANVLTF.